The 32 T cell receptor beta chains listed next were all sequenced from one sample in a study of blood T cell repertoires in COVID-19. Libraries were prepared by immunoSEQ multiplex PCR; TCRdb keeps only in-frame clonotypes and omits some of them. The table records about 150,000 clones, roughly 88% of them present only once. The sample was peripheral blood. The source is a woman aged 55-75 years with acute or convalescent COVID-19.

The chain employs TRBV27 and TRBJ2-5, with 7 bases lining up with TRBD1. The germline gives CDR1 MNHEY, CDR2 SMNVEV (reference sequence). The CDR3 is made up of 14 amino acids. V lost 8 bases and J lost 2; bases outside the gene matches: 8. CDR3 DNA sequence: TGTGCCAGCTCAGACAGGGCCCCTCAAGAGACCCAGTACTTC. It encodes CASSDRAPQETQYF.

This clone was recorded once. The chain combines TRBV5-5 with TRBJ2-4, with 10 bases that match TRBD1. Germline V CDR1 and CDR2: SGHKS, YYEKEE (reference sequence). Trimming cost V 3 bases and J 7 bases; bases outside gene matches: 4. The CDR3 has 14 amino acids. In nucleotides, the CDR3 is TGTGCCAGCAGCTCTCCGGGACAGGGGAACATTCAGTACTTC. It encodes CASSSPGQGNIQYF.

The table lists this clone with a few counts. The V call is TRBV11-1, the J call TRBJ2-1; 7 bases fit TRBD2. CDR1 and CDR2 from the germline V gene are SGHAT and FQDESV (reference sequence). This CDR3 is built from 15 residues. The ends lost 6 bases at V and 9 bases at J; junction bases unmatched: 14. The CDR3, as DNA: TGTGCCAGCAGATTAAAAGGGACTATCGGGGTTGAGCAGTTCTTC. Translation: CASRLKGTIGVEQFF.

CDR3 sequence reads: CASRTIDGGNSPLHF. CDR3 coding DNA: TGTGCCAGCAGAACCATAGACGGGGGAAATTCACCCCTCCACTTT. J is TRBJ1-6 and V is TRBV6-4; D possibly corresponds to TRBD1 (5 bases). Trimming shortened V by 6 bases and J by 7 bases, and 16 bases separated the two germline ends. The CDR3 totals 15 residues. Germline assignment: CDR1 MRHNA and CDR2 SNTAGT.

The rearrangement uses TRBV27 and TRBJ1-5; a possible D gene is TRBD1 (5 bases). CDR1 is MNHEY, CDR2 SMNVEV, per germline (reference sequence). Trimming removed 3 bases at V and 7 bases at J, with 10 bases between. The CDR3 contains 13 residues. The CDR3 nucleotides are TGTGCCAGCAGTTTCCAGGGTGGGCAGCCCCAGCATTTT. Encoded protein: CASSFQGGQPQHF.

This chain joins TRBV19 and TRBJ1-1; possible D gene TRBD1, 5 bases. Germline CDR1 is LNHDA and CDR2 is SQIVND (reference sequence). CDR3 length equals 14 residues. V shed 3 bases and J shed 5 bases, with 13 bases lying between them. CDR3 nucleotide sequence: TGTGCCAGTAGTATGTCCGGGGGAACAACTGAAGCTTTCTTT. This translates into CASSMSGGTTEAFF.

CDR3 sequence reads: CASSLGSGTGAPLHF. The CDR3 DNA reads TGTGCCAGCAGCTTAGGGTCCGGGACAGGCGCCCCCCTCCACTTT. J is TRBJ1-6 and V is TRBV7-6, with 8 bases that match TRBD1. CDR1 is SGHVS and CDR2 is FNYEAQ in the germline V gene. The V segment lost 1 base and the J segment 13 bases; nucleotides outside the gene matches: 9. The CDR3 is 15 amino acids.

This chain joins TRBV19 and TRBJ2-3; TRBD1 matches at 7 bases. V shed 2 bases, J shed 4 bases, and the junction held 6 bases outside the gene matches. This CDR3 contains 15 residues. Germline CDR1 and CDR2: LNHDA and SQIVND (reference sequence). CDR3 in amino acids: CASSIILQGADTQYF. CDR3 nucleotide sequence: TGTGCCAGTAGTATAATACTCCAGGGGGCAGATACGCAGTATTTT. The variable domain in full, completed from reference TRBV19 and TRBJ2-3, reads DGGITQSPKYLFRKEGQNVTLSCEQNLNHDAMYWYRQDPGQGLRLIYYSQIVNDFQKGDIAEGYSVSREKKESFPLTVTSAQKNPTAFYLCASSIILQGADTQYFGPGTRLTVL.

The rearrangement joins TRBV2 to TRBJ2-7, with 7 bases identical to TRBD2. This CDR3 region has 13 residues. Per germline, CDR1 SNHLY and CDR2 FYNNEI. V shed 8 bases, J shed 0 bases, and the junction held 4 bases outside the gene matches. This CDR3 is CASWERGSYEQYF. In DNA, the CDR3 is TGTGCCAGCTGGGAGCGGGGCTCCTACGAGCAGTACTTC.

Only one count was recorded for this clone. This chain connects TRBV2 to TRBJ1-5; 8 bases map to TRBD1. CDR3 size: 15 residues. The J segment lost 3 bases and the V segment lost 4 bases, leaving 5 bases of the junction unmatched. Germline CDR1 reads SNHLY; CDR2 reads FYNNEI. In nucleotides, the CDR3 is TGTGCCAGCAGTGTGTCAGGGGGCTTCAATCAGCCCCAGCATTTT. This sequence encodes CASSVSGGFNQPQHF.

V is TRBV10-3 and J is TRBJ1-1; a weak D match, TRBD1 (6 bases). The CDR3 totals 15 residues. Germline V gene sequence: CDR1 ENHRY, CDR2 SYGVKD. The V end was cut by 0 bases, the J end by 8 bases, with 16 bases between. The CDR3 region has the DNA TGTGCCATCAGTGAGTCGAGCGGACAGCCTAGAGAAGCTTTCTTT. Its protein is CAISESSGQPREAFF.

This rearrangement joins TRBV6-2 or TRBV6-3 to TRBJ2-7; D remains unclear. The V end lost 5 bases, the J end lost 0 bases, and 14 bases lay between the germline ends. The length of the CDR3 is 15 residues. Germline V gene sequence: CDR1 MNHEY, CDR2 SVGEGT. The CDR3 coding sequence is TGTGCCAGCAGTCCATTTACTACGAGCTCCTACGAGCAGTACTTC. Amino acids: CASSPFTTSSYEQYF.

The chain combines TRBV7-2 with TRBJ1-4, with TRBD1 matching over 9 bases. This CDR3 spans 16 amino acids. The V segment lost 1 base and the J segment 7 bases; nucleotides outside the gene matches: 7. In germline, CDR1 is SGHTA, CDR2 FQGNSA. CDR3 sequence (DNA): TGTGCCAGCAGCTTAGGGCCGGGACAGGGTGCTGAAAAACTGTTTTTT. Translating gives CASSLGPGQGAEKLFF.

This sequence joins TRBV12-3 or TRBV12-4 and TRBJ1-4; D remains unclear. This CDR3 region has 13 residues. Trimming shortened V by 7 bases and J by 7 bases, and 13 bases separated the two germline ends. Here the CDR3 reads CASTARPSEKLFF. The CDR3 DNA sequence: TGTGCCAGCACCGCTCGTCCGAGTGAAAAACTGTTTTTT.

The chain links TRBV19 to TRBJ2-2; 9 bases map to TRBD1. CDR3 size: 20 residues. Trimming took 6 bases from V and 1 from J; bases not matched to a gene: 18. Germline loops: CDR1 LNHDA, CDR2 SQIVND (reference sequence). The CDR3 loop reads CASRKAPGTGILWNTGELFF. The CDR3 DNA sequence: TGTGCCAGTAGGAAAGCGCCGGGGACAGGGATTCTATGGAACACCGGGGAGCTGTTTTTT.

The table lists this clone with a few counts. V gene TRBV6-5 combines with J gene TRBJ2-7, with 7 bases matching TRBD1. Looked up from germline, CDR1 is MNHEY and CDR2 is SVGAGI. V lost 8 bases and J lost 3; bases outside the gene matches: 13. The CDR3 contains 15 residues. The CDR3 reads CASRRGRDSNYEQYF. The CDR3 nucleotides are TGTGCCAGCCGAAGAGGCCGGGACAGTAACTACGAGCAGTACTTC.

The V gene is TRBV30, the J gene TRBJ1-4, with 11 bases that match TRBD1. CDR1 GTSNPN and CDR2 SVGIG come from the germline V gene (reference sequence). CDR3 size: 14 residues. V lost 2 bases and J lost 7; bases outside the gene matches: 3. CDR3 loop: CAWSTGQGVEKLFF. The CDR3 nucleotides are TGTGCCTGGAGTACGGGACAGGGGGTTGAAAAACTGTTTTTT.

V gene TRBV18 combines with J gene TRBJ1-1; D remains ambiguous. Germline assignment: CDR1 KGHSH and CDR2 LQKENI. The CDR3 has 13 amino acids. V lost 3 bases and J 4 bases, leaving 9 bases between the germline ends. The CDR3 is CASSPQPGTEAFF. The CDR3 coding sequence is TGTGCCAGCTCACCCCAACCCGGCACTGAAGCTTTCTTT. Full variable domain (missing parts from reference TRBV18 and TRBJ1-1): NAGVMQNPRHLVRRRGQEARLRCSPMKGHSHVYWYRQLPEEGLKFMVYLQKENIIDESGMPKERFSAEFPKEGPSILRIQQVVRGDSAAYFCASSPQPGTEAFFGQGTRLTVV.

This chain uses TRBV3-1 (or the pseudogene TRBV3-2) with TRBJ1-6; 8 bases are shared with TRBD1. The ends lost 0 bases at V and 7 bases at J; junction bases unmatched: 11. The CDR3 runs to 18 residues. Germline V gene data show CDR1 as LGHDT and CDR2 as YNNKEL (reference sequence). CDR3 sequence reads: CASSQDWAGGTSNSPLHF. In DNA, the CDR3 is TGTGCCAGCAGCCAAGATTGGGCAGGGGGCACTTCCAATTCACCCCTCCACTTT.

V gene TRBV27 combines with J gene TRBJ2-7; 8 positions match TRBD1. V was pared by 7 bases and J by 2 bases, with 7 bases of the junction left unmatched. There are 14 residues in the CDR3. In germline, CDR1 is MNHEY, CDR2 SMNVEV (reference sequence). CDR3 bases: TGTGCCAGCAAGACACAGGGGGTGCCCTACGAGCAGTACTTC. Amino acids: CASKTQGVPYEQYF.

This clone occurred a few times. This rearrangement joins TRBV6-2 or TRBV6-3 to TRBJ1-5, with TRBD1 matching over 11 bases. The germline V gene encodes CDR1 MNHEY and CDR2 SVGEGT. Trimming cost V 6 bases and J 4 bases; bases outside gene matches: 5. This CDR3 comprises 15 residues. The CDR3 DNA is TGTGCCAGCAGCCAGCGGGACAGGGGGAATCAGCCCCAGCATTTT. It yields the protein CASSQRDRGNQPQHF.

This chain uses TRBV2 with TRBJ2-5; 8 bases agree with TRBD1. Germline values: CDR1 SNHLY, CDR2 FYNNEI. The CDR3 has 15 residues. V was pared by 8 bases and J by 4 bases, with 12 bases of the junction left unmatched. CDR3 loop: CASSTGQGARETQYF. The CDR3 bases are TGTGCCAGCTCTACCGGGCAGGGGGCTCGAGAGACCCAGTACTTC.

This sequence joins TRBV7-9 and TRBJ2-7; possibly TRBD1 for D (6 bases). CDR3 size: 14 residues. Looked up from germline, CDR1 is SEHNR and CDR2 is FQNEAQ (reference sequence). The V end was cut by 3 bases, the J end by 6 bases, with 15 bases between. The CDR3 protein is CASSFDRSRGEQYF. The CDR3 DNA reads TGTGCCAGCAGCTTCGACAGGTCACGGGGCGAGCAGTACTTC.

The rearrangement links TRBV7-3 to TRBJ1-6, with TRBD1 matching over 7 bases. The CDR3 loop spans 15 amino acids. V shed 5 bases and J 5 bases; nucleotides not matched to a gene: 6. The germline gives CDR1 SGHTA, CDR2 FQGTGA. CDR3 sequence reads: CASSATGAHNSPLHF. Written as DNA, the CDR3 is TGTGCCAGCAGCGCCACAGGGGCACATAATTCACCCCTCCACTTT.

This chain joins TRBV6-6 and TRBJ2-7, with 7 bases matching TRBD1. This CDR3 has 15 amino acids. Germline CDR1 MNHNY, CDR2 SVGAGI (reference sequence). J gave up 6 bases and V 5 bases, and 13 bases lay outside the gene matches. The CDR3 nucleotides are TGTGCCAGCAGTAAACCGGAGGACAGGCCGGCCGAGCAGTACTTC. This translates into CASSKPEDRPAEQYF.

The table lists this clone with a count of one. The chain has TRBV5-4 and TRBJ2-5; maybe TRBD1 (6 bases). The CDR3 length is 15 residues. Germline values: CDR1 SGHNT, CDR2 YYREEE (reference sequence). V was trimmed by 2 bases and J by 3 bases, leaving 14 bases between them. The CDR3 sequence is CASSFLLTGEETQYF. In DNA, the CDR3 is TGTGCCAGCAGCTTCCTACTGACAGGAGAAGAGACCCAGTACTTC.

The DNA for the CDR3 is TGTGCCAGCAGCCCCGGGATGCTGCCAGAGACTAATGAAAAACTGTTTTTT. It codes for CASSPGMLPETNEKLFF. The V and J genes are TRBV11-2 and TRBJ1-4, with D unclear. Germline values: CDR1 SGHAT, CDR2 FQNNGV. V lost 5 bases to trimming and J lost 2 bases, with 18 bases between them. The length of the CDR3 is 17 residues.

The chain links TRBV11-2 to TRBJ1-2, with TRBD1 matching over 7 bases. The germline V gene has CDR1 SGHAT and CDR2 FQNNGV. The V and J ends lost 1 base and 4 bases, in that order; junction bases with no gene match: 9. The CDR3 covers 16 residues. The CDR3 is CASSLAPGTASYGYTF. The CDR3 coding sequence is TGTGCCAGCAGCTTAGCCCCCGGGACAGCGAGCTATGGCTACACCTTC.

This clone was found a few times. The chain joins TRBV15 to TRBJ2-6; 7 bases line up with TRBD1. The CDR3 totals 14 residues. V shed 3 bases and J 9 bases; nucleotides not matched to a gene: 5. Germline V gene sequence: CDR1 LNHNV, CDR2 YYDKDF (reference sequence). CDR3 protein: CATSRTGSYNVLTF. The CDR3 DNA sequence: TGTGCCACCAGCAGGACAGGGAGCTACAACGTCCTGACTTTC. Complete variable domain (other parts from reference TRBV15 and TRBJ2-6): DAMVIQNPRYQVTQFGKPVTLSCSQTLNHNVMYWYQQKSSQAPKLLFHYYDKDFNNEADTPDNFQSRRPNTSFCFLDIRSPGLGDTAMYLCATSRTGSYNVLTFGAGSRLTVL.

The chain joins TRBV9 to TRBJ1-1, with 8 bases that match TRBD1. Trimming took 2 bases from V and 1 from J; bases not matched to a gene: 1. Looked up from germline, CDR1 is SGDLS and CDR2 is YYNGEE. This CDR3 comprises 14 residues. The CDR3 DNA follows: TGTGCCAGCAGCGTTGACAGGGGGAACACTGAAGCTTTCTTT. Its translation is CASSVDRGNTEAFF.

DNA for the CDR3: TGTGCCACCAGTACCCTACAGGGGAATTTACTCACAGATACGCAGTATTTT. It specifies CATSTLQGNLLTDTQYF. The chain employs TRBV24-1 and TRBJ2-3; 7 bases agree with TRBD1. V trimming: 6 bases; J trimming: 2 bases; junction bases outside the gene matches: 13. From germline, CDR1 is KGHDR and CDR2 SFDVKD. This CDR3 spans 17 amino acids.

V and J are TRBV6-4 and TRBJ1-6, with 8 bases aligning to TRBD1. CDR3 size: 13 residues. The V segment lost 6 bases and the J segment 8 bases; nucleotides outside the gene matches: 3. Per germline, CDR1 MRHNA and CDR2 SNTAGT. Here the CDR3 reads CASRGQGDSPLHF. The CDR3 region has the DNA TGTGCCAGCAGAGGACAGGGAGATTCACCCCTCCACTTT.